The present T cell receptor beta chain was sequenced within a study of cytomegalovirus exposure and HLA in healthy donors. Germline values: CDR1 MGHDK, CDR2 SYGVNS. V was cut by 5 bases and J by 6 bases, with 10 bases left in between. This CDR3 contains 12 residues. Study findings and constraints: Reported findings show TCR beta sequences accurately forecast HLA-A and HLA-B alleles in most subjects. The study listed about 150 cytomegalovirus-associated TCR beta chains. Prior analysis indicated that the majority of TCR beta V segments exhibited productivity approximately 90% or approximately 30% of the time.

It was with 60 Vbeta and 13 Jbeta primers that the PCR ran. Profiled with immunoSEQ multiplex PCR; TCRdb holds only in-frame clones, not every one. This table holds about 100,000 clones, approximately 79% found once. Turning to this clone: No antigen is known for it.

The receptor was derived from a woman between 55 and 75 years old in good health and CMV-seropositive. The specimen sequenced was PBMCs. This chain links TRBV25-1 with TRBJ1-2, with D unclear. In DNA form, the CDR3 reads TGTGCCAGCAGTCAAAGGCGGGATGGCTACACCTTC. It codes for CASSQRRDGYTF.